One sample yielded the 3 T cell receptor beta chains listed below, sequenced in a study of blood T cell repertoires in COVID-19. The method was immunoSEQ multiplex PCR; TCRdb's version includes in-frame clones alone and lacks a portion of them. The profile shows approximately 94,000 clones, around 88% of them singletons. Input material: peripheral blood. These receptor sequences come from a woman in her 70s with acute or convalescent COVID-19.

This clone has more than one count but fewer than ten. This chain connects TRBV19 to TRBJ1-5; the D is unclear. Trimming stripped 5 bases from V and 5 bases from J, with 16 bases between. Germline assignment: CDR1 LNHDA and CDR2 SQIVND (reference sequence). This CDR3 comprises 15 residues. The CDR3 bases are TGTGCCAGTAGTGACTCACCCGGACTCGATCAGCCCCAGCATTTT. This gives the protein CASSDSPGLDQPQHF. The full variable domain, with the rest looked up from reference TRBV19 and TRBJ1-5, is DGGITQSPKYLFRKEGQNVTLSCEQNLNHDAMYWYRQDPGQGLRLIYYSQIVNDFQKGDIAEGYSVSREKKESFPLTVTSAQKNPTAFYLCASSDSPGLDQPQHFGDGTRLSIL.

This clone came up once. The chain carries TRBV7-2 and TRBJ1-5, with a possible D match to TRBD1 (5 bases). Germline lookup yields CDR1 SGHTA and CDR2 FQGNSA. The V end was cut by 1 base, the J end by 2 bases, with 15 bases between. This CDR3 has 17 amino acids. CDR3 region: CASSLDPFPGGNQPQHF. Written as DNA, the CDR3 is TGTGCCAGCAGCTTAGATCCCTTCCCGGGGGGCAATCAGCCCCAGCATTTT.

The rearrangement joins TRBV2 to TRBJ2-7; 8 nucleotides agree with TRBD2. The CDR3 length is 14 residues. Germline trimming cut 7 bases from V and 3 bases from J; bases unmatched to any gene: 8. CDR1 is SNHLY, CDR2 FYNNEI, per germline. The chain's CDR3 is CASTPLGTSYEQYF. The CDR3 nucleotides are TGTGCCAGCACGCCGCTGGGGACTAGCTACGAGCAGTACTTC.